The entry that follows covers one T cell receptor (beta chain) sequence. This sample was taken from a study of technical replicates of blood from a handful of donors. Here immunoSEQ multiplex PCR was the method, and the copy in TCRdb shows in-frame clones only, minus some. In the table there are about 82,000 clones, 96% of which are singletons. The CDR3 contains 15 residues. Germline CDR1 and CDR2: LNHDA and SQIVND (reference sequence). V was clipped by 2 bases and J by 4 bases; unmatched bases: 8. The sequencing sample was made of T cells isolated from PBMCs. This TCR derives from a human donor in good health. This chain uses TRBV19 with TRBJ2-7, with 7 positions matching TRBD2. In DNA form, the CDR3 reads TGTGCCAGTAGTATAAAGTTGGTAGCGGGTTACGAGCAGTACTTC. Residues: CASSIKLVAGYEQYF.